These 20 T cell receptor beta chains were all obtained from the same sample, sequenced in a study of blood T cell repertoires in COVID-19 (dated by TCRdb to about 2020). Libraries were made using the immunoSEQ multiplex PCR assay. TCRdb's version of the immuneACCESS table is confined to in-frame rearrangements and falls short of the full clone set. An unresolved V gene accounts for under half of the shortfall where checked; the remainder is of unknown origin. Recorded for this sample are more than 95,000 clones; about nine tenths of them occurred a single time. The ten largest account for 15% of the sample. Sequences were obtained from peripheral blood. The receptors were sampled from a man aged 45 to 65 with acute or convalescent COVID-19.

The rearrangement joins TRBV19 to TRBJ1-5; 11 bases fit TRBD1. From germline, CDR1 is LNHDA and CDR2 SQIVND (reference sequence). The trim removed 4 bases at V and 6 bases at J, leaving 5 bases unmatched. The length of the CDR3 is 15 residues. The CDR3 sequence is CASSTGQGGGQPQHF. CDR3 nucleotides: TGTGCCAGTAGTACGGGACAGGGGGGGGGTCAGCCCCAGCATTTT.

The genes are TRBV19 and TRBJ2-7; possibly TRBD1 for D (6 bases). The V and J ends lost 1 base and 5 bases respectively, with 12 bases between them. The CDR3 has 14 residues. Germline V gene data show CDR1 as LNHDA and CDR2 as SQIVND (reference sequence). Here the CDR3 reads CASSIASGDDEQYF. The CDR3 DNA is TGTGCCAGTAGTATAGCGTCAGGGGACGACGAGCAGTACTTC. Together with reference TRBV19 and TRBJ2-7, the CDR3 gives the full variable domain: DGGITQSPKYLFRKEGQNVTLSCEQNLNHDAMYWYRQDPGQGLRLIYYSQIVNDFQKGDIAEGYSVSREKKESFPLTVTSAQKNPTAFYLCASSIASGDDEQYFGPGTRLTVT.

The DNA of the CDR3 is TGTGCCAGCAGCTTAACCGCAGGGGAATCCTACGAGCAGTACTTC. As protein: CASSLTAGESYEQYF. The rearrangement uses TRBV11-2 and TRBJ2-7; TRBD1 is a possible D gene (6 bases). The germline gives CDR1 SGHAT, CDR2 FQNNGV. V lost 2 bases, J lost 1 base, and 12 bases lay in between. The CDR3 length is 15 residues. The full variable domain, completed using reference TRBV11-2 and TRBJ2-7, is EAGVAQSPRYKIIEKRQSVAFWCNPISGHATLYWYQQILGQGPKLLIQFQNNGVVDDSQLPKDRFSAERLKGVDSTLKIQPAKLEDSAVYLCASSLTAGESYEQYFGPGTRLTVT.

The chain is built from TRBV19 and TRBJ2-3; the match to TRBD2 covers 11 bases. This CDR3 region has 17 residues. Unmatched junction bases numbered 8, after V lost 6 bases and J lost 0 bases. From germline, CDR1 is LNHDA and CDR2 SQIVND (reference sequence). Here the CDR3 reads CASSPGTSGYSTDTQYF. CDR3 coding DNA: TGTGCCAGTAGCCCCGGGACTAGCGGCTATAGCACAGATACGCAGTATTTT.

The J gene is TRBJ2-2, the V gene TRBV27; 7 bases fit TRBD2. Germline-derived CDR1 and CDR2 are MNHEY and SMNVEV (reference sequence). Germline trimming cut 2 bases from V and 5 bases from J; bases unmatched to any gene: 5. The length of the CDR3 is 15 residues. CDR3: CASSLMGGRTGELFF. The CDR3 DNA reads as TGTGCCAGCAGTTTAATGGGAGGGCGGACCGGGGAGCTGTTTTTT.

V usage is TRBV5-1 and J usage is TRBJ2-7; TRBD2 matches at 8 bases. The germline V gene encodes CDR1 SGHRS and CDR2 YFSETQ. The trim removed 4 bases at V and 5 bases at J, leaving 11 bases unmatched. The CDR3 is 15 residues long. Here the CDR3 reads CASSVGSSGSHEQYF. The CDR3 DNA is TGCGCCAGCAGCGTCGGGAGCAGCGGGAGCCACGAGCAGTACTTC.

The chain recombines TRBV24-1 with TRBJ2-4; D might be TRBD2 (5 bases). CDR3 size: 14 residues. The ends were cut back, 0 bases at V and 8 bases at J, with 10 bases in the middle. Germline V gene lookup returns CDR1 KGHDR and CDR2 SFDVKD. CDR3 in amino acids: CATSDLRVGDIQYF. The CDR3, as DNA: TGTGCCACCAGTGATTTGAGGGTCGGGGACATTCAGTACTTC.

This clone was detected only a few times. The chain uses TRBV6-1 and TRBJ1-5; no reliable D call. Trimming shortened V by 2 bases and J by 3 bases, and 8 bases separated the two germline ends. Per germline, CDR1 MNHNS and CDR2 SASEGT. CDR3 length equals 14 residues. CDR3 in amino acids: CASSEYGFNQPQHF. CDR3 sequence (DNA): TGTGCCAGCAGTGAATACGGTTTCAATCAGCCCCAGCATTTT.

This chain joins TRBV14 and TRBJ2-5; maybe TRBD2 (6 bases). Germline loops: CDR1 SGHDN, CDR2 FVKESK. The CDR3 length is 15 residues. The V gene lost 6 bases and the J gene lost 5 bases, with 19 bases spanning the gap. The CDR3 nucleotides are TGTGCCAGCAGACCGAGTGACGGGAGCTTTGAGACCCAGTACTTC. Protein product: CASRPSDGSFETQYF.

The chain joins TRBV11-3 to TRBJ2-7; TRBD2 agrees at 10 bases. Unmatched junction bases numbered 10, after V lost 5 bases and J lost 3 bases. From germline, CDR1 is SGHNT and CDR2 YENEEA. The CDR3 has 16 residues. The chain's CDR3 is CASSPMSVAGGYEQYF. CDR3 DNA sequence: TGTGCCAGCAGCCCGATGTCGGTAGCGGGAGGCTACGAGCAGTACTTC.

CDR3 nucleotides: TGCGCCAGCAGCCAACTCGCCCCTAGCGGGAGTAGAGAGACCCAGTACTTC. As protein: CASSQLAPSGSRETQYF. The V and J genes are TRBV5-1 and TRBJ2-5; TRBD2 agrees at 10 bases. With 4 bases clipped from V and 4 bases from J, the junction kept 13 bases outside the gene matches. The CDR3 spans 17 residues. CDR1 SGHRS and CDR2 YFSETQ come from the germline V gene. Looking up the rest from reference TRBV5-1 and TRBJ2-5 gives the full variable domain: KAGVTQTPRYLIKTRGQQVTLSCSPISGHRSVSWYQQTPGQGLQFLFEYFSETQRNKGNFPGRFSGRQFSNSRSEMNVSTLELGDSALYLCASSQLAPSGSRETQYFGPGTRLLVL.

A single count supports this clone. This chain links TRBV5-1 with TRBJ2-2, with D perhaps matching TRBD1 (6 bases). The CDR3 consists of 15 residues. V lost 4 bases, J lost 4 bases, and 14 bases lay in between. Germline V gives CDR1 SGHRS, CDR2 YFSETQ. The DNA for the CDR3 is TGCGCCAGCAGCCCGAGGACAGAAGGCACCGGGGAGCTGTTTTTT. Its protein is CASSPRTEGTGELFF. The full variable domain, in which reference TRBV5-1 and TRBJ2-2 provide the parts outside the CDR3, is KAGVTQTPRYLIKTRGQQVTLSCSPISGHRSVSWYQQTPGQGLQFLFEYFSETQRNKGNFPGRFSGRQFSNSRSEMNVSTLELGDSALYLCASSPRTEGTGELFFGEGSRLTVL.

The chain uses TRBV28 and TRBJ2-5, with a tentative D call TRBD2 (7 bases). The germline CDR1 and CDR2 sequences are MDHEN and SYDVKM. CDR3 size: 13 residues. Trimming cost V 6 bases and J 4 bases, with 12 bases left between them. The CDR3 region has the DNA TGTGCCAGCAGGTCCGGGGGGCCAGAGACCCAGTACTTC. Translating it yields CASRSGGPETQYF.

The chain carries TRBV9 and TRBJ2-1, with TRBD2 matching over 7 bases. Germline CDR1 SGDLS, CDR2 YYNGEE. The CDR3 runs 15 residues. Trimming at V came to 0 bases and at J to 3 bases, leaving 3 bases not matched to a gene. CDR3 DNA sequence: TGTGCCAGCAGCGTAGCAGGCGGGAGCTACAATGAGCAGTTCTTC. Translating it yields CASSVAGGSYNEQFF.

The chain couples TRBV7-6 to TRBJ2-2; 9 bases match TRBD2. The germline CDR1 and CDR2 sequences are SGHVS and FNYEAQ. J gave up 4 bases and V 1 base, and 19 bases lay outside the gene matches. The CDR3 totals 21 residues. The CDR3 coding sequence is TGTGCCAGCAGCTTAGATAATTGGAAGGGTAGCGGGAGTCGCGGCACCGGGGAGCTGTTTTTT. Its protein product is CASSLDNWKGSGSRGTGELFF.

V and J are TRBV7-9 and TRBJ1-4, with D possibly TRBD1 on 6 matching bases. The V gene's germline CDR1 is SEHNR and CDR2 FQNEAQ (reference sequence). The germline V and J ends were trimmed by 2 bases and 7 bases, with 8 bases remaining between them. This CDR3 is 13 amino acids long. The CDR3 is CASSLTGFEKLFF. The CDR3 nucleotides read TGTGCCAGCAGCTTAACAGGGTTTGAAAAACTGTTTTTT.

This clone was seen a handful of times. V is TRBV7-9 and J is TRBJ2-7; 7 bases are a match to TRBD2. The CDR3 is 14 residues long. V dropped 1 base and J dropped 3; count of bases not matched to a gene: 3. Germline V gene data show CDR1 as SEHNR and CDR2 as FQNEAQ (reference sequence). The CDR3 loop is CASSLDGGIYEQYF. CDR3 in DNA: TGTGCCAGCAGCTTAGACGGGGGGATCTACGAGCAGTACTTC.

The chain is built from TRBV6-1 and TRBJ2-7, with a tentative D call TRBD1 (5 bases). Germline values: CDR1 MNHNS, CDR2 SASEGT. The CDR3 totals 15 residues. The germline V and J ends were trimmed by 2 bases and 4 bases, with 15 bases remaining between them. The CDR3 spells CASSELWQGWYEQYF. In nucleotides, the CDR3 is TGTGCCAGCAGTGAACTTTGGCAGGGTTGGTACGAGCAGTACTTC.

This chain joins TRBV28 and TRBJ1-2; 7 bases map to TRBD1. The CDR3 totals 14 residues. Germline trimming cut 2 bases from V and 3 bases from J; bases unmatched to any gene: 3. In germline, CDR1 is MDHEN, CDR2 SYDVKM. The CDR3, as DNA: TGTGCCAGCAGTTTAACCGGACAGGACTATGGCTACACCTTC. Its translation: CASSLTGQDYGYTF.

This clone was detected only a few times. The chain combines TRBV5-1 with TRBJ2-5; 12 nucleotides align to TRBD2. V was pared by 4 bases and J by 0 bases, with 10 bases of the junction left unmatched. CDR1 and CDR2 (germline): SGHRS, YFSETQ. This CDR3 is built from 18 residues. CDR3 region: CASSPRLAGEPYQETQYF. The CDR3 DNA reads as TGCGCCAGCAGCCCCCGACTAGCGGGAGAACCCTACCAAGAGACCCAGTACTTC.